This T cell receptor beta chain was observed in a study of cytomegalovirus exposure and HLA in healthy donors. Using immunoSEQ multiplex PCR, the repertoire was profiled, and TCRdb retains in-frame clones only, with some absent. Found here are under 250,000 clones, about nine tenths of them singletons; the top ten hold 2% to 2.5%. V gave up 1 base and J gave up 3 bases; unmatched junction bases: 3. From germline, CDR1 is SGHNT and CDR2 YYREEE (reference sequence). The CDR3 extends over 14 amino acids. Regarding the study as a whole: A few CMV-associated chains were confirmed in vitro to be specific for CMV antigens.

Regarding this clone: The antigen remains undetermined.

The rearrangement uses TRBV5-4 and TRBJ1-2; 7 bases match TRBD1. The sequenced sample was PBMCs. This TCR came from a woman aged 18 to 35 in good health and CMV-seropositive. CDR3 nucleotides: TGTGCCAGCAGCTTGATAACAGGGGACTATGGCTACACCTTC. It translates to CASSLITGDYGYTF.